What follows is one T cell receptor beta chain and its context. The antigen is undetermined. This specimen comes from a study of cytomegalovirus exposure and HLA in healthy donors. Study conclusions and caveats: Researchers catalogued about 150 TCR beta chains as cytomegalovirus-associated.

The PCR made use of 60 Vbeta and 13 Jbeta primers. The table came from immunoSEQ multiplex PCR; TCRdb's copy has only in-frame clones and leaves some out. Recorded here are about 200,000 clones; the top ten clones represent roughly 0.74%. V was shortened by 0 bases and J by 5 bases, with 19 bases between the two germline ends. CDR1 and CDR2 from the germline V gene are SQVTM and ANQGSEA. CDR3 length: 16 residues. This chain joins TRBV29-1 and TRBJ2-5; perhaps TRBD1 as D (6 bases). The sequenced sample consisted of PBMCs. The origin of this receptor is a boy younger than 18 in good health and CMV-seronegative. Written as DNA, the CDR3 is TGCAGCGTTGAAGATGAGGTTCAGGGGTCGGGGGAGACCCAGTACTTC. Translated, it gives CSVEDEVQGSGETQYF.